The text below deals with one TCR beta chain. The antigen is undetermined. The record originates from a study of siplizumab effects on memory and regulatory T cells. Study-level results: Suppressive capability of dividing Tregs from siplizumab cultures went unverified.

Clones were read by immunoSEQ multiplex PCR, and TCRdb kept only the in-frame ones, dropping some. The data show roughly 80,000 clones, with over 80% seen just once and roughly 1.4% held by the top ten. The CDR3 extends over 14 amino acids. V gave up 3 bases and J gave up 4 bases, with 12 bases separating them. Germline CDR1 and CDR2: LNHNV and YYDKDF (reference sequence). The chain couples TRBV15 to TRBJ1-1; maybe TRBD1 (6 bases). The receptor was derived from a human donor in good health. The sequencing input was Tregs sorted from blood. CDR3 residues: CATSSQGLSTEAFF. DNA of the CDR3: TGTGCCACCAGCAGTCAGGGGCTTAGCACTGAAGCTTTCTTT.